These T cell receptor beta chains were read from a single sample in a study of OX40 agonist ivuxolimab in advanced cancers. The table came from immunoSEQ multiplex PCR; TCRdb's copy has only in-frame clones and leaves some out. The data show 55,000 to 90,000 clones, approximately 78% seen once. The source was CD4+ or CD8+ T cells sorted from blood, collected in a trial of the OX40 agonist ivuxolimab. The receptors were sampled from an adult with an advanced solid tumor such as melanoma, head and neck, liver or kidney cancer. The CDR3 runs from the conserved cysteine through the conserved F or W. D genes are given only for firm matches. A clone size is listed for some rows: how often the clone was seen (once, few, many), or a class if it is expanded.

TRBJ2-3	TRBV4-2	-	-	CASSQTGGLTDTQYF	TGTGCCAGCAGCCAGACCGGAGGCCTCACAGATACGCAGTATTTT
TRBJ2-5	TRBV7-9	-	-	CASSSGTGGETQYF	TGTGCCAGCAGCTCCGGGACTGGGGGGGAGACCCAGTACTTC
TRBJ2-3	TRBV7-9	once	TRBD2	CASSSRGGATDTQYF	TGTGCCAGCAGCTCCCGGGGGGGGGCCACAGATACGCAGTATTTT
TRBJ2-2	TRBV5-1	once	TRBD1	CASSFSGTGENGELFF	TGCGCCAGCAGCTTCTCCGGGACAGGGGAAAACGGGGAGCTGTTTTTT
TRBJ1-5	TRBV6-1	-	-	CASYPGNNQPQHF	TGTGCCAGCTATCCGGGGAACAATCAGCCCCAGCATTTT
TRBJ1-1	TRBV7-9	-	-	CASSPGGYSTEAFF	TGTGCCAGCAGCCCGGGGGGTTATAGCACTGAAGCTTTCTTT
TRBJ2-3	TRBV20-1	-	TRBD1	CSAPRDRKVYF	TGCAGTGCCCCACGGGACAGGAAGGTGTATTTT
TRBJ2-3	TRBV28	-	-	CASSLLRTTDTQYF	TGTGCCAGCAGTTTACTGCGGACCACAGATACGCAGTATTTT
TRBJ1-4	TRBV2	-	TRBD1	CASMSGQRTNEKLFF	TGTGCCAGCATGTCGGGACAGCGGACTAATGAAAAACTGTTTTTT
TRBJ1-2	TRBV9	-	-	CASSVGQATYGYTF	TGTGCCAGCAGCGTAGGCCAGGCCACCTATGGCTACACCTTC
TRBJ2-3	TRBV19	-	-	CAAADPGLATDTQYF	TGTGCCGCGGCGGACCCGGGCCTTGCCACAGATACGCAGTATTTT
TRBJ2-5	TRBV4-2	few	TRBD2	CASSHAGLAGGRVEETQYF	TGTGCCAGCAGCCACGCCGGACTAGCGGGGGGCCGGGTAGAAGAGACCCAGTACTTC
TRBJ1-2	TRBV28	few	-	CASSSLGYGYTF	TGTGCCAGCAGTTCCCTTGGCTATGGCTACACCTTC
TRBJ1-3	TRBV6-5	few	-	CASRPPGANTIYF	TGTGCCAGCAGGCCCCCGGGGGCTAACACCATATATTTT
TRBJ2-1	TRBV4-1	few	-	CASSPGIQGMGKFF	TGCGCCAGCAGCCCGGGTATTCAGGGGATGGGGAAGTTCTTC
TRBJ1-6	TRBV7-2	-	-	CASSFLGGYNSPLHF	TGTGCCAGCAGCTTTCTTGGTGGCTATAATTCACCCCTCCACTTT
TRBJ2-2	TRBV28	-	TRBD1	CASRTTGGYTGELFF	TGTGCCAGCAGGACCACAGGGGGTTACACCGGGGAGCTGTTTTTT
TRBJ2-3	TRBV5-8	-	-	CASSLSLGVPRSDTQYF	TGTGCCAGCAGCTTGTCCTTAGGCGTCCCAAGATCAGATACGCAGTATTTT
TRBJ1-2	TRBV5-1	-	-	CASSLDPGAGGYTF	TGCGCCAGCAGCTTGGACCCGGGGGCGGGAGGCTACACCTTC
TRBJ2-4	TRBV2	few	-	CASSDPGKGLAKNIQYF	TGTGCCAGCAGTGATCCGGGGAAGGGATTAGCCAAAAACATTCAGTACTTC
TRBJ1-6	TRBV2	few	-	CASRKDRTVGYSPLHF	TGTGCCAGCAGGAAGGATCGGACAGTAGGTTATTCACCCCTCCACTTT
TRBJ2-5	TRBV2	once	-	CASSAQLGQETQYF	TGTGCCAGCAGTGCCCAACTTGGCCAAGAGACCCAGTACTTC
TRBJ1-6	TRBV6-5	few	-	CASSYFRDPPNSPLHF	TGTGCCAGCAGTTACTTTCGTGACCCCCCCAATTCACCCCTCCACTTT
TRBJ1-2	TRBV15	few	-	CATSVNPNYGYTF	TGTGCCACCAGCGTCAATCCTAACTATGGCTACACCTTC
TRBJ2-1	TRBV6-5	-	-	CASSYVVFSGATEQFF	TGTGCCAGCAGTTATGTGGTTTTTTCGGGGGCCACTGAGCAGTTCTTC
TRBJ2-1	TRBV5-5	-	-	CASSPDGPQRYNEQFF	TGTGCCAGCAGTCCGGACGGACCCCAGAGGTACAATGAGCAGTTCTTC
TRBJ2-5	TRBV7-7	-	-	CASSLNTGQLGETQYF	TGTGCCAGCAGCTTAAATACAGGCCAACTGGGGGAGACCCAGTACTTC
TRBJ2-4	TRBV27	-	TRBD2	CASSWSGVLAKNIQYF	TGTGCCAGCAGTTGGAGCGGGGTTCTAGCCAAAAACATTCAGTACTTC
TRBJ1-1	TRBV19	-	-	CASGDSRRGNTEAFF	TGTGCCAGTGGGGACTCCCGGCGCGGGAACACTGAAGCTTTCTTT
TRBJ2-3	TRBV15	-	TRBD2	CATSRDRGGRDTQYF	TGTGCCACCAGCAGAGATCGCGGGGGGCGAGATACGCAGTATTTT
TRBJ2-7	TRBV2	-	-	CASSVQGYEQYF	TGTGCCAGCAGTGTACAGGGCTACGAGCAGTACTTC
TRBJ2-3	TRBV30	-	TRBD2	CASNSGGWDTQYF	TGTGCCTCAAATAGCGGGGGGTGGGATACGCAGTATTTT
TRBJ1-2	TRBV4-2	-	TRBD1	CASSWDRGGYTF	TGTGCCAGCAGCTGGGACAGGGGTGGCTACACCTTC
TRBJ1-6	TRBV10-3	-	-	CAISEETLGNSPLHF	TGTGCCATCAGTGAGGAGACACTTGGTAATTCACCCCTCCACTTT
TRBJ1-2	TRBV6-1	-	-	CASSELGWYTF	TGTGCCAGCAGTGAACTGGGGTGGTACACCTTC
TRBJ1-5	TRBV18	-	-	CASSPPLKDQPQHF	TGTGCCAGCTCACCCCCTTTAAAGGATCAGCCCCAGCATTTT
TRBJ1-5	TRBV2	-	-	CASRERWGANQPQHF	TGTGCCAGCAGGGAGCGTTGGGGGGCCAATCAGCCCCAGCATTTT
TRBJ1-5	TRBV9	-	-	CASSVGDSNQPQHF	TGTGCCAGCAGCGTTGGGGATAGCAATCAGCCCCAGCATTTT
TRBJ2-3	TRBV19	-	-	CASSIGWGDRLTDTQYF	TGTGCCAGTAGTATAGGGTGGGGAGACCGCCTCACAGATACGCAGTATTTT
TRBJ2-7	TRBV7-8	-	-	CASSLKGGALSYEQYF	TGTGCCAGCAGCCTCAAGGGGGGGGCTCTCTCCTACGAGCAGTACTTC
TRBJ1-6	TRBV7-2	few	-	CASSSTLTGGPLHF	TGTGCCAGCAGCTCCACTTTGACGGGAGGACCCCTCCACTTT